The sequence of this T cell receptor (beta chain) was determined in a study of early T cells in non-severe SARS-CoV-2 infection (dated by TCRdb to the early 2020s). Notes on the research overall: Bulk RNA from unsorted whole blood was used for TCR sequencing, so alpha and beta chains could not be paired. Beyond this particular receptor, the publication reports: VDJdb matching was skewed toward anti-spike CD8 responses and likely underestimated virus-specific expansions, missing private and CD4 specificities.

Between the V and J ends, shortened by 0 bases and 0 bases respectively, the junction contains 5 bases. From the cysteine through the phenylalanine, the CDR3 covers 14 amino acids. The sequence is cut down to CDR3 DNA, 42 bases in frame from base 1. Looking up the germline V gene (reference sequence) yields CDR1 LGHDT and CDR2 YNNKEL. This clonotype has at least ten counts. Its antigen is unknown. No much larger clonotype is one base removed from it; base qualities were not supplied. A case-control design nested within a healthcare worker cohort in London, UK, was used, with weekly nasopharyngeal swab PCR tests and blood sampling performed. Between 23 and 31 March 2020, the week of the UK lockdown, healthcare workers were enrolled and then followed up weekly for as long as 16 weeks. Receptor libraries were prepared by 5' RACE. For sequencing, a NextSeq 500 was employed. The TCR library protocol attached unique molecular identifiers to individual cDNA molecules to correct for sequencing error and PCR bias. Both TCR alpha and beta chains were sequenced, and tight co-correlation was observed between alpha and beta sequence abundances in each sample. On the authors' methods: Decombinator V4 was used to perform V gene, J gene and CDR3 annotation of TCR sequences. TCRs were defined as expanded if a significant change between any two time points was detected under a Poisson model with p below 0.0001. TCR abundances were normalised to the total number of TCRs sequenced per sample and expressed as counts per million. MAIT TCRs were defined by TRAV1-2 paired with TRAJ12, TRAJ20 or TRAJ33, and iNKT TCRs by TRAV10 paired with TRAJ18. VDJdb, accessed 1 November 2021, was searched for CMV, EBV and SARS-CoV-2 annotated TCRs, with TCRs annotated for multiple antigens excluded. TCRdb ran its own pipeline on the public reads, namely fastp trimming at Q25 and MiXCR clone calling, and kept in-frame beta chains. CDR3 protein duplicates are merged, each entry listing the most common genes and DNA. TCRdb assigned the V and J calls; the authors' analysis was not used. Within this sample are more than 90,000 distinct CDR3 sequences, with 8% to 13% of them counted one time only. Approximately 5.4% of the sample rests with the top ten.

Sequenced material: whole blood. This sequence was found in an adult who was a healthcare worker with PCR-confirmed SARS-CoV-2 infection or an uninfected control (not recorded which). The rearrangement joined TRBV3-1 to TRBJ1-2; the D gene assignment is ambiguous. The CDR3 reads CASSQDYANYGYTF. At the DNA level, the sequence is TGTGCCAGCAGCCAAGATTATGCTAACTATGGCTACACCTTC.